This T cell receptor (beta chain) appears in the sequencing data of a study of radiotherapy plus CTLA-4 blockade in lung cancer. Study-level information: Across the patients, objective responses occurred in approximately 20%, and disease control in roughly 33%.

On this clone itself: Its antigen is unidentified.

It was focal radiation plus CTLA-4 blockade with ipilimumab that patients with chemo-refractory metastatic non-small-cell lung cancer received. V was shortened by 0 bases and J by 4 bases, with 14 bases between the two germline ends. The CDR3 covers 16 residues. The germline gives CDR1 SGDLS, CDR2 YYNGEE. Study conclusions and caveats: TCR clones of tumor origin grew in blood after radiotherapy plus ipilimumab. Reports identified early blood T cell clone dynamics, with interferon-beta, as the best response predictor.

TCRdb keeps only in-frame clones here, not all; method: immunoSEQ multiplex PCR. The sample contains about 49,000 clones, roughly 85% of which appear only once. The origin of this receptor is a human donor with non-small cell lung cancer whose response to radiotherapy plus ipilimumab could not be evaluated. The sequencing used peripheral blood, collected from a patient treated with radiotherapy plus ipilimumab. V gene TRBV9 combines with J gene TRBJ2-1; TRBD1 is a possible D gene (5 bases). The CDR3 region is CASSVEGRAGYNEQFF. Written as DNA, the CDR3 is TGTGCCAGCAGCGTAGAGGGCCGGGCAGGGTACAATGAGCAGTTCTTC.